The entry below describes one T cell receptor (beta chain). The antigen is not known. The sample originates from a study of cytomegalovirus exposure and HLA in healthy donors. Whole-study findings and limits: For most TCR sequences rarity was the rule, although some public TCRs occurred in many donors. Across donors, presence/absence analyses took sequencing depth to be roughly uniform.

PCR employed 60 Vbeta and 13 Jbeta primers. Methods used by the authors: In a later analysis, 75 million to 95 million unique TCR beta chains included roughly 11 million shared by two or more donors. Libraries were prepared by immunoSEQ multiplex PCR; TCRdb keeps only in-frame clonotypes and omits some of them. From that table come the V and J calls and clone size; the DNA was used to work out D and trimming. The sample has 250,000 or so clones, over 90% seen once. The sequence was obtained from a girl aged 2 to 9 in good health and CMV-seronegative. Specimen: PBMCs.

Here the CDR3 DNA reads TGTGCCAGCAGTGAGGGGGGACTAGTCACAGATACGCAGTATTTT. Protein sequence: CASSEGGLVTDTQYF. The J gene is TRBJ2-3, the V gene TRBV6-1; 8 bases agree with TRBD2. Germline V lookup: CDR1 MNHNS, CDR2 SASEGT. This CDR3 is 15 amino acids long. The junction had 4 bases not matched to a gene; V was cut back by 3 bases and J by 2 bases.